The 18 T cell receptor beta chains in this list originate from one sample, sequenced in a study of T cells expressing NK-cell markers. TCRdb reprocessed the 5' RACE reads and reports one entry per CDR3 protein, with no DNA. With about 400,000 distinct CDR3 sequences in the sample, the ten largest clones hold approximately 11%. What was sequenced was blood T cells: a sorted CD56 or NKG2C T cell subset, CD4+ or CD8+ T cells, or bulk PBMC T cells (not recorded which). These receptors originate from a woman aged 50 to 65 in good health.

This chain links TRBV20-1 with TRBJ2-1; the D call from TCRdb, TRBD2, cannot be confirmed without DNA. The CDR3 is 19 residues long. Germline V gives CDR1 DFQATT, CDR2 SNEGSKA (reference sequence). CDR3 sequence: CSARDWGSSGSEFYNEQFF.

This chain uses TRBV5-5 with TRBJ2-2; TCRdb's D call of TRBD2 is untestable without DNA. In germline, CDR1 is SGHKS, CDR2 YYEKEE (reference sequence). The CDR3 spans 15 residues. This chain's CDR3 is CASSWLAVYTGELFF.

This rearrangement joins TRBV4-1 to TRBJ2-1; checking the TCRdb D call of TRBD2 is not possible without DNA. This CDR3 is built from 18 residues. Germline V gene data show CDR1 as MGHRA and CDR2 as YSYEKL. CDR3 residues: CASSQDGRSGLPYNEQFF.

V usage is TRBV12-3 or TRBV12-4 and J usage is TRBJ2-5. The length of the CDR3 is 12 residues. The chain's CDR3 is CASSSQEETQYF.

The chain uses TRBV4-1 and TRBJ2-7; TCRdb proposes TRBD1, but this gene call is untestable without DNA. The CDR3 extends over 16 amino acids. Germline loops: CDR1 MGHRA, CDR2 YSYEKL. This chain's CDR3 is CASSQVSGVGSYEQYF.

The rearrangement links TRBV5-1 to TRBJ2-7. Germline loops: CDR1 SGHRS, CDR2 YFSETQ. This CDR3 contains 15 residues. The CDR3 region is CASSSGLAKTYEQYF.

V gene TRBV15 combines with J gene TRBJ2-5; absent DNA, TCRdb's TRBD1 call cannot be checked. The CDR3 spans 14 residues. Germline values: CDR1 LNHNV, CDR2 YYDKDF (reference sequence). This chain's CDR3 is CATSPWGRQETQYF.

CDR3 loop: CASSPGRGPPETQYF. The chain employs TRBV4-1 and TRBJ2-5; TCRdb reports TRBD2, a call that lacks DNA to check it against. The CDR3 runs to 15 residues. Per the germline V gene, CDR1 is MGHRA and CDR2 is YSYEKL.

J is TRBJ2-3 and V is TRBV29-1; without DNA, the TCRdb call of TRBD1 cannot be checked. CDR3 length: 15 amino acids. CDR1 is SQVTM, CDR2 ANQGSEA, per germline. The CDR3 region is CSVEPPGRDTDTQYF.

This chain's CDR3 is CSVEGEATFGGSNYGYTF. This rearrangement joins TRBV29-1 to TRBJ1-2. The germline CDR1 and CDR2 sequences are SQVTM and ANQGSEA. This CDR3 has 18 amino acids.

V gene TRBV5-1 combines with J gene TRBJ2-1; the D call from TCRdb, TRBD2, cannot be confirmed without DNA. The CDR3 extends over 15 amino acids. Germline V CDR1 and CDR2: SGHRS, YFSETQ. The CDR3 loop reads CASSLTGLAGYEQFF.

V is TRBV7-3 and J is TRBJ2-1; TCRdb indicates TRBD2, and absent DNA this call remains unverified. Germline V CDR1 and CDR2: SGHTA, FQGTGA. CDR3 length: 21 residues. CDR3 sequence reads: CASSLDTSGTRWGLSYNEQFF. The full variable domain, its missing parts supplied by reference TRBV7-3 and TRBJ2-1, is GAGVSQTPSNKVTEKGKYVELRCDPISGHTALYWYRQSLGQGPEFLIYFQGTGAADDSGLPNDRFFAVRPEGSVSTLKIQRTERGDSAVYLCASSLDTSGTRWGLSYNEQFFGPGTRLTVL.

The chain links TRBV7-9 to TRBJ2-7; TCRdb designates TRBD1, a call that cannot be tested without DNA. Germline values: CDR1 SEHNR, CDR2 FQNEAQ (reference sequence). The CDR3 is made up of 16 amino acids. CDR3 sequence reads: CASSDNSRAQTHEQYF.

This chain uses TRBV12-3 or TRBV12-4 with TRBJ2-3; TCRdb's D call, TRBD2, is unchecked because there is no DNA. This CDR3 has 14 amino acids. CDR3: CASSRTSGSDTQYF.

The chain joins TRBV6-5 to TRBJ2-2; TCRdb designates TRBD2, a call that cannot be tested without DNA. CDR1 is MNHEY, CDR2 SVGAGI, per germline. The CDR3 sequence is 14 residues long. This CDR3 is CASRKKRRTGELFF.

V gene TRBV30 combines with J gene TRBJ2-1; TCRdb reports TRBD2, a call that lacks DNA to check it against. CDR3 length: 15 residues. Germline-derived CDR1 and CDR2 are GTSNPN and SVGIG (reference sequence). The CDR3 region is CAWSRAGSGRWEQFF.

The genes are TRBV7-9 and TRBJ2-7. The germline V gene has CDR1 SEHNR and CDR2 FQNEAQ (reference sequence). CDR3 length: 14 residues. The CDR3 loop is CASSLVSVSYEQYF.

The chain has TRBV5-1 and TRBJ1-6. CDR1 is SGHRS, CDR2 YFSETQ, per germline. The CDR3 has 14 residues. CDR3 residues: CASREDLPNSPLHF.